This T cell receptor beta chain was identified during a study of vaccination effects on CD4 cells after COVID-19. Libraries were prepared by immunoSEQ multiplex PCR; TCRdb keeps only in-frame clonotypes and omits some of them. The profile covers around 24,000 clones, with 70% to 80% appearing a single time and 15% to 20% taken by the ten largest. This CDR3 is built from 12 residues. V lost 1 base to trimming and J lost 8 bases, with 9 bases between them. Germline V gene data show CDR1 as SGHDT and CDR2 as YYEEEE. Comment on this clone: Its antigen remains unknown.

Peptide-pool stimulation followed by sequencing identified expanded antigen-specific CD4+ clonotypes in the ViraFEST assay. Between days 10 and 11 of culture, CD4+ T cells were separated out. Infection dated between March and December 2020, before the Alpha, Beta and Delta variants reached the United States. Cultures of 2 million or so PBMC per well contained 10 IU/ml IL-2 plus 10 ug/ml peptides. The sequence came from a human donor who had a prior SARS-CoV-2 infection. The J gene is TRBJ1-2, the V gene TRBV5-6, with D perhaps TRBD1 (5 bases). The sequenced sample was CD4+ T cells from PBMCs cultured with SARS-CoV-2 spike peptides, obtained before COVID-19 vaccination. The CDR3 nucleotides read TGTGCCAGCAGCTTGACTTGGGGCGGCTACACCTTC. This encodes CASSLTWGGYTF. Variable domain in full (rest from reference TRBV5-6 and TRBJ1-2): DAGVTQSPTHLIKTRGQQVTLRCSPKSGHDTVSWYQQALGQGPQFIFQYYEEEERQRGNFPDRFSGHQFPNYSSELNVNALLLGDSALYLCASSLTWGGYTFGSGTRLTVV.